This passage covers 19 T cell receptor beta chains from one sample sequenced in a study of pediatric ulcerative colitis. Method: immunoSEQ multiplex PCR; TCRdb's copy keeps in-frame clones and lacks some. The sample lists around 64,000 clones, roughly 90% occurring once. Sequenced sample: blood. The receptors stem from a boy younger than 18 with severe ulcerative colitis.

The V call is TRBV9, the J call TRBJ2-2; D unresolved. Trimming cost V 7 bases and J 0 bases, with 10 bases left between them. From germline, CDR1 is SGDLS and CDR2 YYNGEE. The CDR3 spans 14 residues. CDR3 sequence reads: CASRANTNTGELFF. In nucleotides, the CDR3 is TGTGCCAGCCGCGCGAATACGAACACCGGGGAGCTGTTTTTT.

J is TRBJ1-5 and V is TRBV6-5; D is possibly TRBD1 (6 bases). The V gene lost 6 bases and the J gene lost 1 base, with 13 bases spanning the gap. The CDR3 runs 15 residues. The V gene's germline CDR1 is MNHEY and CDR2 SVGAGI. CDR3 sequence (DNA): TGTGCCAGCAGAAGACAGGAAAGCAGCAATCAGCCCCAGCATTTT. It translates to CASRRQESSNQPQHF.

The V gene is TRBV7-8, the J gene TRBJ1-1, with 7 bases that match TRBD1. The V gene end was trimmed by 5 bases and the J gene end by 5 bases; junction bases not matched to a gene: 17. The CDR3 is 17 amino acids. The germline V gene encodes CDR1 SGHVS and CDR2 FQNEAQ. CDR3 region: CASSPPSLRRGQTEAFF. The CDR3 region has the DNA TGTGCCAGCAGCCCGCCCAGCCTTAGAAGGGGGCAAACTGAAGCTTTCTTT.

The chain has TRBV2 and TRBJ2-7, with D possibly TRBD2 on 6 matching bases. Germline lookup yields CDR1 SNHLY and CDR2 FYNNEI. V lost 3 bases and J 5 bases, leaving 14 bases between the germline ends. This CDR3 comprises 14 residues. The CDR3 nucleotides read TGTGCCAGCAGTGACCTCCTAGCGCCCCACGAGCAGTACTTC. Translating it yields CASSDLLAPHEQYF.

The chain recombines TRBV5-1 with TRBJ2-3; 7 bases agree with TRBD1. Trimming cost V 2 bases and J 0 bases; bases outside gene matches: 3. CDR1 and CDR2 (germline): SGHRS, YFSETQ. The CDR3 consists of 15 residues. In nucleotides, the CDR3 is TGCGCCAGCAGCTTAGGGGGCCTAAGCACAGATACGCAGTATTTT. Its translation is CASSLGGLSTDTQYF.

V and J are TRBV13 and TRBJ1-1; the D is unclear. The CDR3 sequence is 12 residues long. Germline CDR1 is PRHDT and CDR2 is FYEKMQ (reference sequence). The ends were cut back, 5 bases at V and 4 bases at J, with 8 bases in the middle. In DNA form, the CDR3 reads TGTGCCAGCAGCCCCCTGGGCACTGAAGCTTTCTTT. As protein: CASSPLGTEAFF.

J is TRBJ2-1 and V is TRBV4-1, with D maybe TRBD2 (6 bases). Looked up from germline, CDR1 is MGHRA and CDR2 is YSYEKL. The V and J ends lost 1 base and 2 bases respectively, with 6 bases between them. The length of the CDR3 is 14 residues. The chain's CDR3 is CASSQAGAYNEQFF. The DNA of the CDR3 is TGCGCCAGCAGCCAAGCGGGAGCCTACAATGAGCAGTTCTTC.

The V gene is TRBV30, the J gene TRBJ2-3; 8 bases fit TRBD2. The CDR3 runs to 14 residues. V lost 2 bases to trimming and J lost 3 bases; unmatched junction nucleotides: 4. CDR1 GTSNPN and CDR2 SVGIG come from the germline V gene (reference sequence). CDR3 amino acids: CAWSKGLETDTQYF. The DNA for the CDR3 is TGTGCCTGGAGTAAGGGACTAGAAACAGATACGCAGTATTTT.

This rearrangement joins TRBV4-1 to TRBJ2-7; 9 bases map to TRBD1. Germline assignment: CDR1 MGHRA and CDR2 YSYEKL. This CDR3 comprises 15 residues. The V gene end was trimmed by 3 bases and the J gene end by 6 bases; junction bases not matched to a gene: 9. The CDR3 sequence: CASSQHPGQGPEQYF. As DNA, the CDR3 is TGCGCCAGCAGCCAGCACCCGGGACAGGGACCCGAGCAGTACTTC.

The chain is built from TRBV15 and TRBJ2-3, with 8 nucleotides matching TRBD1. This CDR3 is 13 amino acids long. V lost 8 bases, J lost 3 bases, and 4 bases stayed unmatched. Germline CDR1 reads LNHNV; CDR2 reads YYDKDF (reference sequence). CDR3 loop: CATGQGPTDTQYF. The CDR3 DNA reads TGTGCCACCGGACAGGGACCAACAGATACGCAGTATTTT.

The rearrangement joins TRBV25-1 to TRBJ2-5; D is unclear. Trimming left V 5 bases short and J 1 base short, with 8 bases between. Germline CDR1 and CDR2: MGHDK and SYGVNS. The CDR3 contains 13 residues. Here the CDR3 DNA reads TGTGCCAGCAGTCACGTGGGCCAAGAGACCCAGTACTTC. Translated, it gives CASSHVGQETQYF.

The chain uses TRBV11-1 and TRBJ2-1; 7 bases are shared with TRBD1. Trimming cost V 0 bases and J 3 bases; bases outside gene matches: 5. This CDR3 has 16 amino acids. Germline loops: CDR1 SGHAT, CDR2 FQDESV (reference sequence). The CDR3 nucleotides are TGTGCCAGCAGCTTAGCGCCCCAGGGGGACTACAATGAGCAGTTCTTC. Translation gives CASSLAPQGDYNEQFF. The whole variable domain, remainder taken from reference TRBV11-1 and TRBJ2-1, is EAEVAQSPRYKITEKSQAVAFWCDPISGHATLYWYRQILGQGPELLVQFQDESVVDDSQLPKDRFSAERLKGVDSTLKIQPAELGDSAMYLCASSLAPQGDYNEQFFGPGTRLTVL.

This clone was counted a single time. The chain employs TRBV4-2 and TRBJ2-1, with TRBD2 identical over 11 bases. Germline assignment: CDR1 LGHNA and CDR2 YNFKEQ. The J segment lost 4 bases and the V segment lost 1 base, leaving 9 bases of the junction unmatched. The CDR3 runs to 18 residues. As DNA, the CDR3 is TGTGCCAGCAGCCAAGGTCCTCTAGCGGGAGGCGGGTACAATGAGCAGTTCTTC. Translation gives CASSQGPLAGGGYNEQFF.

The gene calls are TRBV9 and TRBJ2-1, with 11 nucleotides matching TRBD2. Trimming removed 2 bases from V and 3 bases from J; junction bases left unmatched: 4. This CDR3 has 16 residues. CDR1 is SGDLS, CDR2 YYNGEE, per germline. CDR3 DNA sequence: TGTGCCAGCAGCGTTTTCGGGACTAGCGGCTACAATGAGCAGTTCTTC. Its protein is CASSVFGTSGYNEQFF.

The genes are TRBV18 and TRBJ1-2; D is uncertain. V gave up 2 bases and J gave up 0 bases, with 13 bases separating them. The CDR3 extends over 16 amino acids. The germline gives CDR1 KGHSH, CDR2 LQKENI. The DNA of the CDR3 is TGTGCCAGCTCACCAACCGACGGAGGAGCTAACTATGGCTACACCTTC. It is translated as CASSPTDGGANYGYTF.

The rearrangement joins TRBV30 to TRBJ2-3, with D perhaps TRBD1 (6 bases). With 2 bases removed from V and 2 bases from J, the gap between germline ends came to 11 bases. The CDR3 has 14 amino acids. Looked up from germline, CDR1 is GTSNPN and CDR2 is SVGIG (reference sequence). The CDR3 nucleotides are TGTGCCTGGAGTAGGGGGTCCATCACAGATACGCAGTATTTT. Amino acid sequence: CAWSRGSITDTQYF.

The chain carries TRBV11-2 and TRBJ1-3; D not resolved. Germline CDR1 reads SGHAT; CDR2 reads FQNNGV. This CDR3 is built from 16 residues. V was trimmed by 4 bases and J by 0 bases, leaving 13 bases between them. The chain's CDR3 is CASSYSLASSGNTIYF. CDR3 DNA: TGTGCCAGCAGCTACAGCCTTGCGAGCTCTGGAAACACCATATATTTT.

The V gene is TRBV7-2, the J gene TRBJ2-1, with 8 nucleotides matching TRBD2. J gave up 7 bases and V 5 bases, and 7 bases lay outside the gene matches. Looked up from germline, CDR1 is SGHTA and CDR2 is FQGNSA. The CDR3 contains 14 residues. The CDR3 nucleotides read TGTGCCAGCAGCCTTAATAGCGGGAATAATGAGCAGTTCTTC. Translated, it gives CASSLNSGNNEQFF.

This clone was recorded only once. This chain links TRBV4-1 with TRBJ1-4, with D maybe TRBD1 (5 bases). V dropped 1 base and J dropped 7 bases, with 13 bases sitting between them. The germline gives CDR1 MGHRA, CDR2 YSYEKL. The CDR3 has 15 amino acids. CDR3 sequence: CASSQAGGEGEKLFF. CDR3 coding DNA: TGCGCCAGCAGCCAAGCTGGGGGGGAAGGTGAAAAACTGTTTTTT.